The 13 T cell receptor beta chains presented below share a single source sample, sequenced in a study of blood T cell repertoires in COVID-19 (TCRdb year 2020). Library preparation used the immunoSEQ multiplex PCR assay. TCRdb retrieved this table from immuneACCESS and kept in-frame rearrangements only. Not all clones are present; in checked studies, unresolved V genes account for under half, and no reason is known for the remainder. The sample table records roughly 300,000 clones; 83% of these occur just once. Of the sample, roughly 10% falls within the top ten clones. Sequenced material: peripheral blood. These receptors were obtained from a woman between 50 and 59 years old who had recovered from COVID-19.

This clone was recorded a few times. CDR3 protein: CASSSGTGNTGELFF. The CDR3 DNA sequence: TGTGCCAGCTCATCAGGGACAGGGAACACCGGGGAGCTGTTTTTT. J is TRBJ2-2 and V is TRBV18; 8 nucleotides agree with TRBD1. V gave up 5 bases and J gave up 1 base; unmatched junction bases: 3. This CDR3 has 15 residues. Germline-derived CDR1 and CDR2 are KGHSH and LQKENI.

The CDR3 loop is CASSSLGHGGANVLTF. Here the CDR3 DNA reads TGTGCCAGCAGTTCCCTAGGACACGGCGGGGCCAACGTCCTGACTTTC. The V call is TRBV28, the J call TRBJ2-6; D perhaps matches TRBD1 (5 bases). Trimming removed 4 bases from V and 4 bases from J, with 14 bases in between. The CDR3 contains 16 residues. Per the germline V gene, CDR1 is MDHEN and CDR2 is SYDVKM. The variable domain in full, completed from reference TRBV28 and TRBJ2-6, reads DVKVTQSSRYLVKRTGEKVFLECVQDMDHENMFWYRQDPGLGLRLIYFSYDVKMKEKGDIPEGYSVSREKKERFSLILESASTNQTSMYLCASSSLGHGGANVLTFGAGSRLTVL.

The rearrangement uses TRBV14 and TRBJ2-1; 11 bases agree with TRBD2. The CDR3 extends over 18 amino acids. V lost 0 bases, J lost 4 bases, and 8 bases stayed unmatched. Germline CDR1 and CDR2: SGHDN and FVKESK. CDR3 amino acids: CASSQDRRLAGGYNEQFF. The CDR3, as DNA: TGTGCCAGCAGCCAAGATAGGAGGCTAGCGGGGGGATACAATGAGCAGTTCTTC.

This clone was observed a few times. The chain employs TRBV6-2 or TRBV6-3 and TRBJ2-4; D perhaps matches TRBD2 (6 bases). The CDR3 is 16 residues long. The germline gives CDR1 MNHEY, CDR2 SVGEGT. V lost 2 bases to trimming and J lost 0 bases, with 11 bases between them. CDR3 loop: CASSYAAGLAKNIQYF. The CDR3 nucleotides are TGTGCCAGCAGTTACGCTGCGGGACTAGCCAAAAACATTCAGTACTTC.

This clone appeared once. This CDR3 reads CASSWSIKETQYF. The CDR3 DNA reads as TGTGCCAGCAGCTGGTCTATAAAAGAGACCCAGTACTTC. The chain couples TRBV7-2 to TRBJ2-5; no reliable D call. The CDR3 is 13 amino acids. Trimming left V 4 bases short and J 3 bases short, with 9 bases between. Per germline, CDR1 SGHTA and CDR2 FQGNSA.

This clone occurred a few times. J is TRBJ2-1 and V is TRBV2, with TRBD1 matching 7 bases. The ends lost 6 bases at V and 6 bases at J; junction bases unmatched: 8. Germline assignment: CDR1 SNHLY and CDR2 FYNNEI. This CDR3 has 14 residues. CDR3 protein: CASRPDRVFNEQFF. For the CDR3, the DNA is TGTGCCAGCAGACCTGACAGGGTATTCAATGAGCAGTTCTTC.

The chain carries TRBV18 and TRBJ2-3; D not resolved. This CDR3 region has 14 residues. Germline assignment: CDR1 KGHSH and CDR2 LQKENI. Trimming removed 1 base from V and 2 bases from J, with 7 bases in between. The CDR3 loop is CASSPLTNTDTQYF. CDR3 nucleotide sequence: TGTGCCAGCTCACCACTAACAAACACAGATACGCAGTATTTT.

The rearrangement joins TRBV19 to TRBJ1-6; D not certain. The CDR3 consists of 18 residues. V lost 4 bases to trimming and J lost 0 bases, with 16 bases between them. Per the germline V gene, CDR1 is LNHDA and CDR2 is SQIVND (reference sequence). The CDR3, as DNA: TGTGCCAGTAGTACCCCCCTGACTAGGAGCTCCTATAATTCACCCCTCCACTTT. Translation gives CASSTPLTRSSYNSPLHF.

The chain has TRBV7-3 and TRBJ2-5; D is possibly TRBD2 (6 bases). The CDR3 has 13 residues. Germline V lookup: CDR1 SGHTA, CDR2 FQGTGA. Trimming cost V 3 bases and J 5 bases, with 10 bases left between them. The CDR3 DNA reads as TGTGCCAGCAGCTTCTACCGGGGGGAGACCCAGTACTTC. This codes for CASSFYRGETQYF.

V usage is TRBV6-2 or TRBV6-3 and J usage is TRBJ1-5; no clear D gene. V was shortened by 2 bases and J by 7 bases, with 18 bases between the two germline ends. Germline assignment: CDR1 MNHEY and CDR2 SVGEGT. This CDR3 has 16 amino acids. CDR3 region: CASSYTHSPGRQPQHF. CDR3 DNA sequence: TGTGCCAGCAGTTACACCCACTCACCGGGGAGACAGCCCCAGCATTTT.

The chain recombines TRBV4-2 with TRBJ2-7, with D maybe TRBD1 (6 bases). CDR3 length: 13 amino acids. Germline CDR1 is LGHNA and CDR2 is YNFKEQ. Trimming left V 0 bases short and J 7 bases short, with 10 bases between. The CDR3 nucleotides read TGTGCCAGCAGCCAAGACAGGGGAAGTGAGCAGTACTTC. Translated: CASSQDRGSEQYF.

The V call is TRBV30, the J call TRBJ1-1; no clear D gene. V lost 1 base, J lost 4 bases, and 13 bases lay in between. The CDR3 consists of 14 residues. Germline V gene lookup returns CDR1 GTSNPN and CDR2 SVGIG (reference sequence). The CDR3 DNA reads as TGTGCCTGGAGTGCTCAGATGAAATTCACTGAAGCTTTCTTT. Its protein is CAWSAQMKFTEAFF.

The V gene is TRBV2, the J gene TRBJ2-1; D possibly corresponds to TRBD1 (6 bases). Germline V gives CDR1 SNHLY, CDR2 FYNNEI. Trimming shortened V by 1 base and J by 4 bases, and 14 bases separated the two germline ends. There are 16 residues in the CDR3. In nucleotides, the CDR3 is TGTGCCAGCAGTGAAGGGTGGGACATCAGGTACAATGAGCAGTTCTTC. It yields the protein CASSEGWDIRYNEQFF.